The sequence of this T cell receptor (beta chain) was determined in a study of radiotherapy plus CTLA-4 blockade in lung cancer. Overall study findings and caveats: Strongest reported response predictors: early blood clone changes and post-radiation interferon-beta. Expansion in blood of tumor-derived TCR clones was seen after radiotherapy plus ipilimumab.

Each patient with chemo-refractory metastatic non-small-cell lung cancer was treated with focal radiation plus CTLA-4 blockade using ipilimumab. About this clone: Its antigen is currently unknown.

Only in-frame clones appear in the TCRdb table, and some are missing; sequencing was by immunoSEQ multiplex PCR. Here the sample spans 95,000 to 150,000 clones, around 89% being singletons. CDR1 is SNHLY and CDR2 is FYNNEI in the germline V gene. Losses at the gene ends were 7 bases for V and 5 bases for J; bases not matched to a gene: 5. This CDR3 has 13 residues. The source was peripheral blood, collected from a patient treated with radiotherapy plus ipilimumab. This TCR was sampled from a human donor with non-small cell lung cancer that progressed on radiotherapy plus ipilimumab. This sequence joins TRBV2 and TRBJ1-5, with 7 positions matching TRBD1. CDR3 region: CASNRGLYQPQHF. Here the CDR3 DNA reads TGTGCCAGCAATAGGGGGCTATATCAGCCCCAGCATTTT. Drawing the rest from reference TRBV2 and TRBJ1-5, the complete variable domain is EPEVTQTPSHQVTQMGQEVILRCVPISNHLYFYWYRQILGQKVEFLVSFYNNEISEKSEIFDDQFSVERPDGSNFTLKIRSTKLEDSAMYFCASNRGLYQPQHFGDGTRLSIL.